This record concerns one T cell receptor beta chain sequence. Its antigen is still unknown. The sample comes from a study of blood T cells in healthy people across ages. As for the study in general: Capture by template switching was about one barcoded beta molecule per two T cells.

PBMCs, at least 7 million per sample, were isolated. The V gene end was trimmed by 1 base and the J gene end by 5 bases; junction bases not matched to a gene: 8. CDR3 length: 15 amino acids. Germline V CDR1 and CDR2: DFQATT, SNEGSKA (reference sequence). Sample-barcoded 5' priming and a J-beta primer mix drove a second PCR of about 7 to 11 cycles. TCRdb re-derived calls from the 5' RACE reads in MiXCR, one entry per CDR3 protein. The profile shows about 1.8 million distinct CDR3 sequences, 40% to 55% of them singletons. Points from the study as a whole: Naive T cell percentage by flow cytometry tracked strongly with beta diversity.

This chain connects TRBV20-1 to TRBJ2-1, with 7 bases lining up with TRBD1. Specimen: blood. This sequence was found in a woman between 40 and 55 years old in good health. The CDR3 DNA sequence: TGCAGTGCTAGAGGACAGGGTTTGATGGACAATGAGCAGTTCTTC. Amino acids: CSARGQGLMDNEQFF.